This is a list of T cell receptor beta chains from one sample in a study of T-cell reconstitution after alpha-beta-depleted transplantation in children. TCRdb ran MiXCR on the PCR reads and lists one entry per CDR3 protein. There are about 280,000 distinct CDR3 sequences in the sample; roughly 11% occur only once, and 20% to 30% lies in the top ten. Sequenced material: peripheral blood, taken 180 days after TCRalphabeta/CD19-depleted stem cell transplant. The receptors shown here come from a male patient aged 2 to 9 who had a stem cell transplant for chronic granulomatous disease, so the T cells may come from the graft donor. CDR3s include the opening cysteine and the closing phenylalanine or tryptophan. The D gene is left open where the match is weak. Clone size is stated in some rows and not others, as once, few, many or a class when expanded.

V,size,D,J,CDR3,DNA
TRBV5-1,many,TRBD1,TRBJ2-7,CASSLHGQGYEQYF,TGCGCCAGCAGCCTTCACGGACAGGGCTACGAGCAGTACTTC
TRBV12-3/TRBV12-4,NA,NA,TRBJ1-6,CASSLGPHVRHNSPLHF,TGTGCCAGCAGTTTAGGCCCACACGTCAGACATAATTCACCCCTCCACTTT
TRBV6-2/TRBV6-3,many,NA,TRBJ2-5,CASGRAGSWQETQYF,TGTGCCAGCGGTCGGGCCGGGAGTTGGCAAGAGACCCAGTACTTC
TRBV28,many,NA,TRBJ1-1,CASSLHTEAFF,TGTGCCAGCAGTTTACACACTGAAGCTTTCTTT
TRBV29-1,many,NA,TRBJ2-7,CSVFQGGEQYF,TGCAGCGTTTTTCAGGGTGGCGAGCAGTACTTC
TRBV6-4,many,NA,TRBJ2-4,CASSDNPGRALVKNIQYF,TGTGCCAGCAGTGACAATCCTGGCAGGGCCTTAGTCAAAAACATTCAGTACTTC
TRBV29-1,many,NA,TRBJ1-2,CSVDPTGTGYTF,TGCAGCGTTGACCCAACAGGAACTGGCTACACCTTC
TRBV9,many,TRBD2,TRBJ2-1,CASSGIIGLARYNEQFF,TGTGCCAGCAGCGGAATAATCGGACTAGCGAGGTACAATGAGCAGTTCTTC
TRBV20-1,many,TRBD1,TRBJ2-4,CSASDRLNIQYF,TGCAGTGCTTCGGACAGGTTAAACATTCAGTACTTC
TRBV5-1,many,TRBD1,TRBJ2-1,CASYVGRGTNNEQFF,TGCGCCAGCTACGTGGGCAGGGGGACGAACAATGAGCAGTTCTTC
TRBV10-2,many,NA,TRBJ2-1,CASSEWREPPYNEQFF,TGCGCCAGCAGTGAATGGAGGGAGCCCCCCTACAATGAGCAGTTCTTC
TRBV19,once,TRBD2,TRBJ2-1,CASSILTGTRNYNEQFF,TGTGCCAGTAGTATTCTCACCGGGACTAGAAACTACAATGAGCAGTTCTTC
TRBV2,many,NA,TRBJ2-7,CASSRVLGVGYEQYF,TGTGCCAGCAGTCGGGTTTTAGGGGTTGGGTACGAGCAGTACTTC
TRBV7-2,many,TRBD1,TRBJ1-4,CASSLGQGQEKLFF,TGTGCCAGCAGCCTAGGACAGGGTCAGGAAAAACTGTTTTTT
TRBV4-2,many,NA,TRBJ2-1,CASSHPYGVSDEQFF,TGTGCCAGCAGCCATCCATACGGGGTTAGCGATGAGCAGTTCTTC
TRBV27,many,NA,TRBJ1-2,CASSLSYDYGYTF,TGTGCCAGCAGTTTGAGTTACGACTATGGCTACACCTTC
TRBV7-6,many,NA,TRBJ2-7,CASSLGGDYEQYF,TGTGCCAGCAGCTTAGGGGGGGACTACGAGCAGTACTTC
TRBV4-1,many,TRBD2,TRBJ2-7,CASSMGPLAGGSSYEQYF,TGCGCCAGCAGCATGGGGCCTTTAGCGGGGGGGAGCTCCTACGAGCAGTACTTC
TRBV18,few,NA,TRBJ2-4,CASSPSGNSKNIQYF,TGTGCCAGCTCACCAAGCGGCAACTCTAAAAACATTCAGTACTTC
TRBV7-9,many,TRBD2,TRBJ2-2,CASSSLLAVTGELFF,TGTGCCAGCAGCTCCCTACTAGCGGTCACCGGGGAGCTGTTTTTT
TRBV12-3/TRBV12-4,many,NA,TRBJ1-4,CASSLGGGREKLFF,TGTGCCAGCAGTTTAGGCGGGGGGCGCGAAAAACTGTTTTTT
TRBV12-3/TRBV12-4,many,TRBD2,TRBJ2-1,CASSPLAGGGNEQFF,TGTGCCAGCAGCCCACTAGCGGGAGGTGGGAATGAGCAGTTCTTC
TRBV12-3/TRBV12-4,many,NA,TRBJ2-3,CASSRGRSGTDTQYF,TGTGCCAGCAGCCGCGGGCGCTCGGGTACAGATACGCAGTATTTT
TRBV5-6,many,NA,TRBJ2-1,CASSLYTGAAYNEQFF,TGTGCCAGCAGCTTGTATACGGGGGCGGCGTACAATGAGCAGTTCTTC
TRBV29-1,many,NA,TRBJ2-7,CSVEDSGGRYEQYF,TGCAGCGTTGAAGATAGTGGCGGTCGGTACGAGCAGTACTTC
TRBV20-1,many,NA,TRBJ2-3,CSARTHESTDTQYF,TGCAGTGCTAGAACCCACGAATCCACAGATACGCAGTATTTT
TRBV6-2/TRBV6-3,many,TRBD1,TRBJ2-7,CASSYGTGGIYEQYF,TGTGCCAGCAGTTACGGGACAGGGGGTATCTACGAGCAGTACTTC
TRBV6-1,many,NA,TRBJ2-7,CASSKEGAFEQYF,TGTGCCAGCAGTAAAGAAGGGGCTTTCGAGCAGTACTTC
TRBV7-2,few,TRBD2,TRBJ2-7,CASSPSGGRSEQYF,TGTGCCAGCAGCCCTAGCGGGGGGCGGAGCGAGCAGTACTTC
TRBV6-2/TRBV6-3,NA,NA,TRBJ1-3,CASSYSNPVGSGGVGNTIYF,TGTGCCAGCAGTTACTCGAATCCTGTAGGGTCGGGTGGTGTGGGAAACACCATATATTTT
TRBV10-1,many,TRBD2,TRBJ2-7,CASSQRLKLAESSYEQYF,TGCGCCAGCAGCCAACGACTAAAACTAGCGGAGAGCTCCTACGAGCAGTACTTC
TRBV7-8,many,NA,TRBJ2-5,CASSLGGDAETQYF,TGTGCCAGCAGCTTAGGCGGGGATGCGGAGACCCAGTACTTC
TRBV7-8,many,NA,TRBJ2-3,CASSLYASTSTDTQYF,TGTGCCAGCAGCTTATATGCCAGCACTAGCACAGATACGCAGTATTTT
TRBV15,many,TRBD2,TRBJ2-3,CATSRVLSGRTDTQYF,TGTGCCACCAGCAGAGTCCTTAGCGGGAGAACAGATACGCAGTATTTT
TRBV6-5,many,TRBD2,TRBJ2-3,CASSYGRGLGGLAGTTQYF,TGTGCCAGCAGTTACGGCAGGGGGCTTGGGGGACTAGCGGGAACAACGCAGTATTTT
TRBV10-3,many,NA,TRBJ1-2,CAIKDGPLDGYTF,TGTGCCATCAAAGATGGGCCCTTGGATGGCTACACCTTC
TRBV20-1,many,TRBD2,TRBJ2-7,CSARVGGTYEQYF,TGCAGTGCTAGAGTCGGGGGGACCTACGAGCAGTACTTC
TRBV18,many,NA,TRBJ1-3,CASSPLPRDVGNTIYF,TGTGCCAGCTCACCGCTTCCCAGGGACGTTGGGAACACCATATATTTT
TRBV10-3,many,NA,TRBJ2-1,CAISERGEQFF,TGTGCCATCAGTGAGAGGGGTGAGCAGTTCTTC
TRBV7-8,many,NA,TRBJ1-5,CASSSGGPYSNQPQHF,TGTGCCAGCAGCTCGGGGGGACCCTATAGCAATCAGCCCCAGCATTTT
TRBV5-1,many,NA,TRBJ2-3,CASSLTRGADTQYF,TGCGCCAGCAGCTTGACAAGGGGGGCAGATACGCAGTATTTT
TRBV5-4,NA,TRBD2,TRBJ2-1,CASSLEGLGLYNEQFF,TGTGCCAGCAGCTTGGAAGGACTAGGATTGTACAATGAGCAGTTCTTC
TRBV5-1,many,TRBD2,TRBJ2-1,CASSSGTSGINEQFF,TGCGCCAGCAGCTCCGGGACTAGCGGGATAAATGAGCAGTTCTTC
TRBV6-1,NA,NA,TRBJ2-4,CASRTDNLRAKNIQYF,TGTGCCAGCAGAACGGACAACCTCCGGGCCAAAAACATTCAGTACTTC
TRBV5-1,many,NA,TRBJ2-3,CASSLAGVTDTQYF,TGCGCCAGCAGCTTGGCGGGAGTCACAGATACGCAGTATTTT
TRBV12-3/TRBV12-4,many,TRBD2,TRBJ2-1,CASSRVGLEGGNEQFF,TGTGCCAGCAGCCGAGTTGGACTAGAGGGAGGGAATGAGCAGTTCTTC
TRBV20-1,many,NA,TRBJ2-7,CSASWVGANYEQYF,TGCAGTGCTAGTTGGGTTGGCGCGAACTACGAGCAGTACTTC
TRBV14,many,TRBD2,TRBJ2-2,CASSQGLAGANTGELFF,TGTGCCAGCAGCCAAGGTCTAGCGGGCGCGAACACCGGGGAGCTGTTTTTT
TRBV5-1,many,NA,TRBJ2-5,CASSAGVQETQYF,TGCGCCAGCAGTGCTGGGGTCCAAGAGACCCAGTACTTC
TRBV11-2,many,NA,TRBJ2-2,CASSPLRGNTGELFF,TGTGCCAGCAGCCCTTTGCGGGGTAACACCGGGGAGCTGTTTTTT
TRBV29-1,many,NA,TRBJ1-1,CSVEQGSTEAFF,TGCAGCGTTGAACAGGGGTCGACTGAAGCTTTCTTT
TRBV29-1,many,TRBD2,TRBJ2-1,CSVPVGRLAGVNEQFF,TGCAGCGTGCCTGTGGGTCGACTAGCGGGAGTAAATGAGCAGTTCTTC
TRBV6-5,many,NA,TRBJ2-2,CASSYQGGTGELFF,TGTGCCAGCAGTTACCAGGGTGGGACCGGGGAGCTGTTTTTT
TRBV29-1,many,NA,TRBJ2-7,CSVVQGPYEQYF,TGCAGCGTTGTACAGGGACCCTACGAGCAGTACTTC
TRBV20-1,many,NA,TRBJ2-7,CSAMVGSYEQYF,TGCAGTGCTATGGTGGGGTCCTACGAGCAGTACTTC
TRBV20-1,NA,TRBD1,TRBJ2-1,CSAKKNRDRGYNEQFF,TGCAGTGCTAAAAAGAACCGGGACAGGGGCTACAATGAGCAGTTCTTC
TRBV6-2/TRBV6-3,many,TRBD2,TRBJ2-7,CASRTAGTSFYEQYF,TGTGCCAGCAGAACAGCCGGGACTAGCTTCTACGAGCAGTACTTC
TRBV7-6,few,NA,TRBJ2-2,CASSAWGPGELFF,TGTGCCAGCAGCGCCTGGGGGCCCGGGGAGCTGTTTTTT